This entry lists 15 T cell receptor beta chains sequenced from one sample in a study of blood T cell repertoires in COVID-19. Sequencing was performed with immunoSEQ multiplex PCR; in TCRdb, only in-frame clones are kept and a portion is missing. The sample includes around 240,000 clones, 75% to 90% of them seen just once. Sequences were obtained from PBMCs or T cells enriched from blood (not recorded which). These receptors originate from a man aged 50-59 years who had been exposed to COVID-19.

The genes are TRBV5-1 and TRBJ2-7; no definite D call. The CDR3 totals 15 residues. Trimming took 0 bases from V and 4 from J, leaving 14 bases between them. The germline CDR1 and CDR2 sequences are SGHRS and YFSETQ. CDR3 in DNA: TGCGCCAGCAGCTTGGCCCTCAGGATAGATTACGAGCAGTACTTC. Translation: CASSLALRIDYEQYF.

The chain has TRBV29-1 and TRBJ2-1; 7 positions agree with TRBD1. Germline V gene data show CDR1 as SQVTM and CDR2 as ANQGSEA. Trimming took 7 bases from V and 3 from J; bases not matched to a gene: 12. The CDR3 is 15 amino acids. The CDR3 DNA is TGCAGCGCGTGCACCGGGACAGTCCACTACAATGAGCAGTTCTTC. It is translated as CSACTGTVHYNEQFF.

The CDR3: CASFPGQISYEQYV. The CDR3 nucleotides are TGTGCCAGCTTCCCGGGACAGATCTCCTACGAGCAGTACGTC. The rearrangement uses TRBV6-4 and TRBJ2-7; 7 nucleotides agree with TRBD1. The germline V gene encodes CDR1 MRHNA and CDR2 SNTAGT. This CDR3 spans 14 amino acids. The J segment lost 0 bases and the V segment lost 8 bases, leaving 7 bases of the junction unmatched.

The chain employs TRBV7-3 and TRBJ1-2; TRBD1 might be the D (6 bases). V lost 5 bases, J lost 4 bases, and 11 bases lay in between. From germline, CDR1 is SGHTA and CDR2 FQGTGA. This CDR3 region has 13 residues. The CDR3 here is CASSLGQSYGYTF. CDR3 DNA: TGTGCCAGCAGCCTCGGACAGAGCTATGGCTACACCTTC.

The chain is built from TRBV10-3 and TRBJ1-6; maybe TRBD1 (6 bases). Germline V gene data show CDR1 as ENHRY and CDR2 as SYGVKD. Trimming left V 0 bases short and J 6 bases short, with 6 bases between. The CDR3 is 14 amino acids. The CDR3 nucleotides are TGTGCCATCAGTGAGTCAGGGGGTAATTCACCCCTCCACTTT. It translates to CAISESGGNSPLHF.

V and J are TRBV19 and TRBJ2-1; D not certain. CDR1 and CDR2 (germline): LNHDA, SQIVND (reference sequence). V dropped 1 base and J dropped 8 bases, with 9 bases sitting between them. The CDR3 consists of 13 residues. CDR3 residues: CASSIVSSYEQFF. CDR3 sequence (DNA): TGTGCCAGTAGTATAGTCTCGAGCTATGAGCAGTTCTTC.

In its sample, this clone was seen once. The chain employs TRBV6-5 and TRBJ1-6, with D maybe TRBD1 (6 bases). V was trimmed by 0 bases and J by 10 bases, leaving 13 bases between them. The CDR3 consists of 15 residues. Germline V gene lookup returns CDR1 MNHEY and CDR2 SVGAGI. The chain's CDR3 is CASSYSGTQGSPLHF. The DNA for the CDR3 is TGTGCCAGCAGTTACTCCGGGACCCAGGGGTCACCCCTCCACTTT.

The chain couples TRBV5-1 to TRBJ2-2; 8 bases are a match to TRBD1. V shed 0 bases, J shed 6 bases, and the junction held 7 bases outside the gene matches. Looked up from germline, CDR1 is SGHRS and CDR2 is YFSETQ. The CDR3 runs 16 residues. The DNA for the CDR3 is TGCGCCAGCAGCTTGGGGACAGGGATGGGGTCCGGGGAGCTGTTTTTT. The encoded protein is CASSLGTGMGSGELFF.

The chain carries TRBV2 and TRBJ1-1; D is uncertain. CDR3 size: 13 residues. V lost 6 bases to trimming and J lost 1 base, with 9 bases between them. Per germline, CDR1 SNHLY and CDR2 FYNNEI. The CDR3 sequence is CASRIQQNTEAFF. For the CDR3, the DNA is TGTGCCAGCAGGATCCAACAGAACACTGAAGCTTTCTTT.

The chain couples TRBV28 to TRBJ1-2, with D possibly TRBD1 on 6 matching bases. This CDR3 spans 15 amino acids. The V end was cut by 5 bases, the J end by 8 bases, with 21 bases between. CDR1 is MDHEN, CDR2 SYDVKM, per germline. CDR3 sequence (DNA): TGTGCCAGCAGTGGCCAATGGGGGGGCCGCGGCGGCTACACCTTC. This sequence encodes CASSGQWGGRGGYTF.

V is TRBV7-2 and J is TRBJ1-1; unclear D gene. CDR3 length equals 13 residues. Germline loops: CDR1 SGHTA, CDR2 FQGNSA. V was cut by 1 base and J by 1 base, with 4 bases left in between. The CDR3 spells CASSLGANTEAFF. The DNA for the CDR3 is TGTGCCAGCAGCTTAGGGGCGAACACTGAAGCTTTCTTT.

The rearrangement uses TRBV30 and TRBJ1-6; D might be TRBD1 (6 bases). Per the germline V gene, CDR1 is GTSNPN and CDR2 is SVGIG (reference sequence). The CDR3 covers 14 residues. V dropped 2 bases and J dropped 7 bases, with 12 bases sitting between them. CDR3 nucleotides: TGTGCCTGGAGTTCTACAGGGTTAAATTCACCCCTCCACTTT. Its protein is CAWSSTGLNSPLHF.

The CDR3 coding sequence is TGTGCCAGCAGTGTGGGACAGGGGGCAAATGGCTACACCTTC. This gives the protein CASSVGQGANGYTF. V gene TRBV28 combines with J gene TRBJ1-2, with TRBD1 identical over 12 bases. The CDR3 is made up of 14 amino acids. With V trimmed by 5 bases and J by 6 bases, 4 bases remained unmatched. CDR1 MDHEN and CDR2 SYDVKM come from the germline V gene.

This chain joins TRBV6-5 and TRBJ1-1, with TRBD1 identical over 7 bases. Germline loops: CDR1 MNHEY, CDR2 SVGAGI. The CDR3 extends over 14 amino acids. V shed 6 bases, J shed 1 base, and the junction held 5 bases outside the gene matches. The CDR3 region has the DNA TGTGCCAGCAGCCACAGGGGCCCGAACACTGAAGCTTTCTTT. It yields the protein CASSHRGPNTEAFF.

The gene calls are TRBV5-1 and TRBJ2-1; TRBD2 aligns across 9 bases. CDR1 SGHRS and CDR2 YFSETQ come from the germline V gene. V was pared by 2 bases and J by 4 bases, with 1 base of the junction left unmatched. The CDR3 sequence is 14 residues long. CDR3 residues: CASSFSGRYNEQFF. Written as DNA, the CDR3 is TGCGCCAGCAGCTTTAGCGGGAGATACAATGAGCAGTTCTTC.